This T cell receptor (beta chain) was identified in a study of prognosis after radiotherapy for stage I lung cancer. Study-wide points: It was in patients who developed distant metastases that Shannon entropy after stereotactic body radiation therapy was lower.

CDR3 size: 14 residues. CDR1 and CDR2 (germline): SGHDT, YYEEEE. Trimming took 2 bases from V and 0 from J, leaving 7 bases between them. By two-round multiplex PCR, the TCR beta CDR3 was amplified from genomic DNA. Primers were specific to each TRBV and TRBJ gene in first-round PCR. With universal primers, the second PCR round was performed. One entry per CDR3 protein results from TCRdb running MiXCR on the multiplex PCR reads. The top ten clones hold 35% of a sample with approximately 28,000 distinct CDR3 sequences, approximately 29% of them seen once. Imaging by CT and PET/CT found every patient node-negative, and no patient had prior chemotherapy, radiotherapy or other malignancies. On two occasions, one at each of two time points, 5.5 to 7 milliliters of peripheral blood were drawn. This clonotype was observed at least ten times. Its specificity is not known.

Material: PBMCs, obtained before or after stereotactic body radiation therapy (not recorded which). The origin of this receptor is a donor aged 50 or older with non-small cell lung cancer. The gene calls are TRBV5-6 and TRBJ2-3; D assignment may be TRBD1 or TRBD2 (5 bases each). DNA for the CDR3: TGTGCCAGCAGCTTCCGGGACAGCACAGATACGCAGTATTTT. It encodes CASSFRDSTDTQYF.